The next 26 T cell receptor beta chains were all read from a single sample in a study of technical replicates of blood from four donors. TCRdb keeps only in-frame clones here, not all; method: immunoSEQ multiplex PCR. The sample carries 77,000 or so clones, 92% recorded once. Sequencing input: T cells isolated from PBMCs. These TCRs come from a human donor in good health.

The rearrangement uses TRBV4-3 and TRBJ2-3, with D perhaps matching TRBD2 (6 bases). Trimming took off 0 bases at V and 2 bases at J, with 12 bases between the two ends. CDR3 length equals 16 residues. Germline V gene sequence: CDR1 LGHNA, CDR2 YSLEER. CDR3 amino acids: CASSQETAGYTDTQYF. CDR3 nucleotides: TGCGCCAGCAGCCAAGAAACCGCGGGGTACACAGATACGCAGTATTTT.

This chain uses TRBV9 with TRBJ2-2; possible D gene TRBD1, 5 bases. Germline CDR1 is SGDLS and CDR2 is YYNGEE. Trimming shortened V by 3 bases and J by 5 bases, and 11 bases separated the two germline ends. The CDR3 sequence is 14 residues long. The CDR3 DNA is TGTGCCAGCAGCGCCCCCCAGGGTACCGGGGAGCTGTTTTTT. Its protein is CASSAPQGTGELFF. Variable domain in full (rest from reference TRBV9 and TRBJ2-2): DSGVTQTPKHLITATGQRVTLRCSPRSGDLSVYWYQQSLDQGLQFLIQYYNGEERAKGNILERFSAQQFPDLHSELNLSSLELGDSALYFCASSAPQGTGELFFGEGSRLTVL.

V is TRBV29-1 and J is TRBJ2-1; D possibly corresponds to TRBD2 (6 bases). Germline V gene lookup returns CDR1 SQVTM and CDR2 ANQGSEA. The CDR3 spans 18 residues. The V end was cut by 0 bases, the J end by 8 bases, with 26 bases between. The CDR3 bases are TGCAGCGTTGAAGATCTGTATTCCGTGGGGGGAGTTAGCGATGAGCAGTTCTTC. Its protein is CSVEDLYSVGGVSDEQFF.

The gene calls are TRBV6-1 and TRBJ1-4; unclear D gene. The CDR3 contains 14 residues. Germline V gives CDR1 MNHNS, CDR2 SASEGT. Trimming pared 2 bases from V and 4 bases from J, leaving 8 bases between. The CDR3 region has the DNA TGTGCCAGCAGTGAAATAACTGTTAATGAAAAACTGTTTTTT. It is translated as CASSEITVNEKLFF.

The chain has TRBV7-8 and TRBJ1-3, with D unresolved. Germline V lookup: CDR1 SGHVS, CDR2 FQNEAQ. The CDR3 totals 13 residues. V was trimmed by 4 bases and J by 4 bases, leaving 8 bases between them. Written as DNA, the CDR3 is TGTGCCAGCAGCTCGGGTCCCGGAAACACCATATATTTT. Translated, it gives CASSSGPGNTIYF.

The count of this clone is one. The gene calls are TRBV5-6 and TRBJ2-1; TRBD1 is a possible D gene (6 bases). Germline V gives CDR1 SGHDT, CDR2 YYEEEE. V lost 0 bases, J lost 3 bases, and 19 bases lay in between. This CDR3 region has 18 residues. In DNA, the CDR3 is TGTGCCAGCAGCTTGGTGAATGGACAGCTCGGATTCTACAATGAGCAGTTCTTC. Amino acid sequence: CASSLVNGQLGFYNEQFF.

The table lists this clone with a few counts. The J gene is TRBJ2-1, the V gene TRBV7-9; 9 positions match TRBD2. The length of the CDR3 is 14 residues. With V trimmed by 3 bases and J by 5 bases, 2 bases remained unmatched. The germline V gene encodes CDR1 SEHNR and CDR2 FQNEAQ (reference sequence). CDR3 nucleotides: TGTGCCAGCAGCTTGCGGGAGGGGGACAATGAGCAGTTCTTC. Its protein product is CASSLREGDNEQFF.

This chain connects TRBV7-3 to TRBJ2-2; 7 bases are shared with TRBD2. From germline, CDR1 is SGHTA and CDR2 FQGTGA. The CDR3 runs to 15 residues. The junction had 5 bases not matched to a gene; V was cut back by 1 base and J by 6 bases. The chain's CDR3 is CASSLMASGSGELFF. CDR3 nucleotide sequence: TGTGCCAGCAGCTTAATGGCTAGCGGTTCCGGGGAGCTGTTTTTT.

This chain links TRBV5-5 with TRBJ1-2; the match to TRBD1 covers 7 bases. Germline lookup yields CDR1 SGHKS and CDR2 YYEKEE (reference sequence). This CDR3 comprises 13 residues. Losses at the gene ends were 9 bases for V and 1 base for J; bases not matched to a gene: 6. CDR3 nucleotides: TGTGCCACACAGGGGTTTGGTAACTATGGCTACACCTTC. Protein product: CATQGFGNYGYTF.

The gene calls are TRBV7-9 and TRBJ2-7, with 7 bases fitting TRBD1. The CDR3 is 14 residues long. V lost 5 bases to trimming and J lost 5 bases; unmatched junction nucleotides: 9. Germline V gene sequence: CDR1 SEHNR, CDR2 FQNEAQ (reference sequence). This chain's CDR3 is CASSPLGTVHEQYF. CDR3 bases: TGTGCCAGCAGCCCCCTCGGGACAGTCCACGAGCAGTACTTC.

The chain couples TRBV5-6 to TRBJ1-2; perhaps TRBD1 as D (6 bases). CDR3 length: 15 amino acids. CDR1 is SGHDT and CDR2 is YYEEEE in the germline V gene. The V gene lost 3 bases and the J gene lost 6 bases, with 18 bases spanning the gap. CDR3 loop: CASSYAGGGANGYTF. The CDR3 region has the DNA TGTGCCAGCAGCTATGCGGGCGGGGGCGCAAATGGCTACACCTTC.

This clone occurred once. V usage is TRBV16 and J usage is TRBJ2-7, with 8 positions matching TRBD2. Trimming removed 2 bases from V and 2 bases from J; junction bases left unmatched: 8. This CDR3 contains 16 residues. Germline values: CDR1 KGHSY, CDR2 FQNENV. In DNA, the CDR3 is TGTGCCAGCAGCCAAATGGGACTAGGAGTGCCCTACGAGCAGTACTTC. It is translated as CASSQMGLGVPYEQYF. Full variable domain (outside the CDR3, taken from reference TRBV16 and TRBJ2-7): GEEVAQTPKHLVRGEGQKAKLYCAPIKGHSYVFWYQQVLKNEFKFLISFQNENVFDETGMPKERFSAKCLPNSPCSLEIQATKLEDSAVYFCASSQMGLGVPYEQYFGPGTRLTVT.

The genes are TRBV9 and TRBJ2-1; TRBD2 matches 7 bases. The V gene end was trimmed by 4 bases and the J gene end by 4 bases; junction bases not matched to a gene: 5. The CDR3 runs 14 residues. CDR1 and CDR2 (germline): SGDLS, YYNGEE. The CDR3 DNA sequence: TGTGCCAGCAGCCCGGGGCGGGAGTACAATGAGCAGTTCTTC. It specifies CASSPGREYNEQFF.

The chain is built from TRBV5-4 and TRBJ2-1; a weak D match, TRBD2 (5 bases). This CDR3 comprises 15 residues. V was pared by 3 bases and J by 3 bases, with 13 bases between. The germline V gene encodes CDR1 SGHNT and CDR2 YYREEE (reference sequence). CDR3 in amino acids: CASSSTEGLYNEQFF. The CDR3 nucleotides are TGTGCCAGCAGCTCAACCGAAGGACTCTACAATGAGCAGTTCTTC.

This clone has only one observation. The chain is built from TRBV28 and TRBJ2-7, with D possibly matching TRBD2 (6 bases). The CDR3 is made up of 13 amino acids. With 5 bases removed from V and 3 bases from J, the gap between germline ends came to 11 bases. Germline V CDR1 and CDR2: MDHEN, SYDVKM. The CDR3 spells CASSVSGGYEQYF. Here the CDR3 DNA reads TGTGCCAGCAGTGTATCCGGGGGCTACGAGCAGTACTTC.

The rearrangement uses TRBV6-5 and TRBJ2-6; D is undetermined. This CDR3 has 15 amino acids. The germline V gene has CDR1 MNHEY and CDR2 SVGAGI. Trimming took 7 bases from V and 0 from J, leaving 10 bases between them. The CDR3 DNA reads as TGTGCCAGCACCCCCACTCCCTCTGGGGCCAACGTCCTGACTTTC. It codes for CASTPTPSGANVLTF.

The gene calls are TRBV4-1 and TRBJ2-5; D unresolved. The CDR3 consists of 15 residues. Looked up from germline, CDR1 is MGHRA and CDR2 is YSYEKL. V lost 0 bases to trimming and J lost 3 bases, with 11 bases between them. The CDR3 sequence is CASSQDPYREETQYF. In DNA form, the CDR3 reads TGCGCCAGCAGCCAAGATCCCTACAGAGAAGAGACCCAGTACTTC.

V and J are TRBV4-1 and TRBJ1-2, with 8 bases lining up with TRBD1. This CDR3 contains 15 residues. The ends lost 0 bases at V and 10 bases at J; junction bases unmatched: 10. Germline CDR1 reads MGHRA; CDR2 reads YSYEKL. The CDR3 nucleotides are TGCGCCAGCAGCCAAGATTATAGGACAGGGAAAGTCTACACCTTC. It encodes CASSQDYRTGKVYTF.

The CDR3 is CASSSMDRDTYEQYF. For the CDR3, the DNA is TGTGCCAGCAGCTCGATGGACAGGGATACCTACGAGCAGTACTTC. V gene TRBV5-6 combines with J gene TRBJ2-7; TRBD1 agrees at 8 bases. The germline V gene has CDR1 SGHDT and CDR2 YYEEEE. The CDR3 loop spans 15 amino acids. The V and J ends lost 3 bases and 2 bases, in that order; junction bases with no gene match: 7.

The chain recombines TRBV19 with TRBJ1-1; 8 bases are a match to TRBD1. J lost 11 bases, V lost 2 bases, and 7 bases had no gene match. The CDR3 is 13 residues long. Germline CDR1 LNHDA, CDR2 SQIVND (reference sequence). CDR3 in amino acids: CASSIQGAGLAFF. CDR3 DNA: TGTGCCAGTAGTATACAGGGGGCTGGCTTGGCTTTCTTT.

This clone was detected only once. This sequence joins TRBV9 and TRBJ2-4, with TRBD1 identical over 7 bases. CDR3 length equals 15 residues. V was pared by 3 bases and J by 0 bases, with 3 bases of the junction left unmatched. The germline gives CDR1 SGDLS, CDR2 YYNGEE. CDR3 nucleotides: TGTGCCAGCAGCGGGGACAGCCTAGCCAAAAACATTCAGTACTTC. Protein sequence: CASSGDSLAKNIQYF.

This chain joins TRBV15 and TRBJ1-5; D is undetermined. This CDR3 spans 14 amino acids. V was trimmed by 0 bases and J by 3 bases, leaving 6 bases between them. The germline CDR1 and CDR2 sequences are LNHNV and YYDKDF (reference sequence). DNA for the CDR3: TGTGCCACCAGCAGAGAAGGAGACAATCAGCCCCAGCATTTT. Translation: CATSREGDNQPQHF.

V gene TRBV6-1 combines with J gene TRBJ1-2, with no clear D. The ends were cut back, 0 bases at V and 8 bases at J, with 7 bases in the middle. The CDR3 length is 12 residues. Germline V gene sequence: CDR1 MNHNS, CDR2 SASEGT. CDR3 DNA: TGTGCCAGCAGTGAAGCGGCACAAGGCTACACCTTC. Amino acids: CASSEAAQGYTF.

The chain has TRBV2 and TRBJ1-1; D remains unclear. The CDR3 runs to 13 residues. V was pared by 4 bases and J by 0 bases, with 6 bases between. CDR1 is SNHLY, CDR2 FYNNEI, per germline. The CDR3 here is CASSVNMNTEAFF. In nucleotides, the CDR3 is TGTGCCAGCAGTGTTAACATGAACACTGAAGCTTTCTTT.

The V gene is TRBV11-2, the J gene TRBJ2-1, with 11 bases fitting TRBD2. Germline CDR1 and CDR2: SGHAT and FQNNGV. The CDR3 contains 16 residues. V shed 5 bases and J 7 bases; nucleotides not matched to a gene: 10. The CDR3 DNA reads TGTGCCAGCAGCCTTAGCGGGAGGGCATATAGGAATGAGCAGTTCTTC. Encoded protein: CASSLSGRAYRNEQFF.

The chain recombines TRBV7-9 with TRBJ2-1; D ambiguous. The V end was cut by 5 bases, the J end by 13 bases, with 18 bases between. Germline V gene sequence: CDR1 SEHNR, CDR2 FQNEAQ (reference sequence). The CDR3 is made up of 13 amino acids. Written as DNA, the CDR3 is TGTGCCAGCAGCCTACAAGAGCAGCGCTCTCAGTTCTTC. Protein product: CASSLQEQRSQFF.